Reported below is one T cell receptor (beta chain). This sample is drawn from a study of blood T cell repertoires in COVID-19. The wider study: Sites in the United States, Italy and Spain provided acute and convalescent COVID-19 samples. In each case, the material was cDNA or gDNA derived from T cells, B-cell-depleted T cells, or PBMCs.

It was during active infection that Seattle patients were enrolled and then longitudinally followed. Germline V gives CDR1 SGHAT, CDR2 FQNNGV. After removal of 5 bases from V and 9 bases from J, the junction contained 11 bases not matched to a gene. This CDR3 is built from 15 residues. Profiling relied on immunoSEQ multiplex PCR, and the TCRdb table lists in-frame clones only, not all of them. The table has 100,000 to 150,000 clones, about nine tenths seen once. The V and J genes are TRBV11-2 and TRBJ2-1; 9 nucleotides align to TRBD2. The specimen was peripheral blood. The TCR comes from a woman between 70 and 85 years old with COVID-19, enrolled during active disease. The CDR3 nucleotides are TGTGCCAGCAGCCCCCGACTAGCGGAGCATTCTGAGCAGTTCTTC. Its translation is CASSPRLAEHSEQFF.